The 30 T cell receptor beta chains presented below share a single source sample, sequenced in a study of spatial heterogeneity in lung cancer. Time point meaning: blood at routine non-recurrence follow-up after resection. A single record per CDR3 protein comes from TCRdb applying MiXCR to the 5' RACE reads. The table has about 33,000 distinct CDR3 sequences, 10% seen once. The sequencing used PBMCs, collected at follow-up. The receptors were sampled from a female donor with early-stage non-small cell lung cancer.

The rearrangement uses TRBV5-1 and TRBJ2-7; 7 bases align to TRBD1. The germline V gene has CDR1 SGHRS and CDR2 YFSETQ. Trimming at V came to 0 bases and at J to 2 bases, leaving 2 bases not matched to a gene. The CDR3 sequence is 14 residues long. The CDR3 nucleotides read TGCGCCAGCAGCTTGGGGGGACAGCCCTACGAGCAGTACTTC. Residues: CASSLGGQPYEQYF.

The rearrangement uses TRBV28 and TRBJ2-5; 9 bases are a match to TRBD1. Germline-derived CDR1 and CDR2 are MDHEN and SYDVKM. This CDR3 is built from 17 residues. V was pared by 2 bases and J by 0 bases, with 7 bases of the junction left unmatched. This CDR3 is CASSLPDRGWHQETQYF. CDR3 DNA: TGTGCCAGCAGTTTACCCGACAGGGGGTGGCACCAAGAGACCCAGTACTTC.

As concerns this clonotype: This may stem from a read error, because a much larger clone lies one nucleotide away. The chain combines TRBV7-6 with TRBJ2-7; D remains ambiguous. Trimming removed 1 base at V and 0 bases at J, with 10 bases between. This CDR3 is built from 15 residues. In germline, CDR1 is SGHVS, CDR2 FNYEAQ. In DNA, the CDR3 is TGTGCCAGCAGCTTAGGACTGGGAAGCTCCTACGAGCAGTACTTC. Its protein is CASSLGLGSSYEQYF.

There are a few counts of this clonotype. One base away lies a much larger clone, so this may be a sequencing read error. The chain uses TRBV6-1 and TRBJ2-7; TRBD1 matches 7 bases. The CDR3 extends over 13 amino acids. The J segment lost 4 bases and the V segment lost 8 bases, leaving 8 bases of the junction unmatched. Germline V gene lookup returns CDR1 MNHNS and CDR2 SASEGT. CDR3 amino acids: CASGTRGPYEQYF. The CDR3 DNA reads as TGTGCCAGCGGGACAAGGGGGCCTTACGAGCAGTACTTC.

This clonotype was picked up many times. The chain employs TRBV3-1 and TRBJ2-7; 7 bases agree with TRBD1. J lost 3 bases, V lost 1 base, and 3 bases had no gene match. CDR3 length: 14 amino acids. From germline, CDR1 is LGHDT and CDR2 YNNKEL (reference sequence). CDR3 DNA sequence: TGTGCCAGCAGCCAAGGACAGGGAATCTACGAGCAGTACTTC. Translated: CASSQGQGIYEQYF.

This clonotype was found a few times. V usage is TRBV19 and J usage is TRBJ2-3; 10 bases line up with TRBD2. Trimming took 7 bases from V and 5 from J; bases not matched to a gene: 6. Germline V gene lookup returns CDR1 LNHDA and CDR2 SQIVND (reference sequence). CDR3 length equals 14 residues. The DNA of the CDR3 is TGTGCCAGTAACGAGCGGGGGGGCAAAGATACGCAGTATTTT. The encoded protein is CASNERGGKDTQYF. Using reference TRBV19 and TRBJ2-3 for the parts outside the CDR3, the full variable domain is DGGITQSPKYLFRKEGQNVTLSCEQNLNHDAMYWYRQDPGQGLRLIYYSQIVNDFQKGDIAEGYSVSREKKESFPLTVTSAQKNPTAFYLCASNERGGKDTQYFGPGTRLTVL.

This clonotype ranks as medium-sized (0.01 to 0.1%). The genes are TRBV18 and TRBJ2-5, with D tentatively TRBD1 (6 bases). The V gene's germline CDR1 is KGHSH and CDR2 LQKENI. The V gene lost 3 bases and the J gene lost 2 bases, with 13 bases spanning the gap. The CDR3 has 15 amino acids. CDR3 in amino acids: CASSPRSTGQETQYF. The DNA for the CDR3 is TGTGCCAGCTCACCGCGTTCAACAGGGCAAGAGACCCAGTACTTC. The variable domain in full, completed from reference TRBV18 and TRBJ2-5, reads NAGVMQNPRHLVRRRGQEARLRCSPMKGHSHVYWYRQLPEEGLKFMVYLQKENIIDESGMPKERFSAEFPKEGPSILRIQQVVRGDSAAYFCASSPRSTGQETQYFGPGTRLLVL.

The chain recombines TRBV20-1 with TRBJ1-1; no clear D. CDR1 is DFQATT and CDR2 is SNEGSKA in the germline V gene (reference sequence). V lost 3 bases to trimming and J lost 5 bases, with 16 bases between them. This CDR3 has 14 residues. Here the CDR3 DNA reads TGCAGTGCTAGTGGACGGGTCGATAAAACTGAAGCTTTCTTT. It specifies CSASGRVDKTEAFF.

This clonotype was counted many times. V and J are TRBV28 and TRBJ2-1; 7 bases align to TRBD1. The length of the CDR3 is 17 residues. V shed 7 bases and J 0 bases; nucleotides not matched to a gene: 12. In germline, CDR1 is MDHEN, CDR2 SYDVKM. CDR3 amino acids: CASNPWDRSSSYNEQFF. In DNA form, the CDR3 reads TGTGCCAGCAACCCCTGGGACAGATCTAGCTCCTACAATGAGCAGTTCTTC.

The chain joins TRBV28 to TRBJ2-3; D might be TRBD2 (6 bases). Germline V gene lookup returns CDR1 MDHEN and CDR2 SYDVKM. Trimming took off 6 bases at V and 2 bases at J, with 15 bases between the two ends. The CDR3 has 15 amino acids. The CDR3 loop is CASRPRGELTDTQYF. CDR3 coding DNA: TGTGCCAGCAGGCCGCGCGGGGAGCTCACAGATACGCAGTATTTT.

The rearrangement links TRBV29-1 to TRBJ2-7; D may match TRBD1 or TRBD2 (5 bases each). This CDR3 is 12 amino acids long. From germline, CDR1 is SQVTM and CDR2 ANQGSEA. Trimming left V 4 bases short and J 1 base short, with 8 bases between. CDR3 amino acids: CSVGGESYEQYF. CDR3 in DNA: TGCAGCGTTGGAGGGGAGTCCTACGAGCAGTACTTC.

This rearrangement joins TRBV29-1 to TRBJ2-5; no firm D call. The germline CDR1 and CDR2 sequences are SQVTM and ANQGSEA. V was trimmed by 7 bases and J by 5 bases, leaving 14 bases between them. The CDR3 is 12 residues long. The CDR3 sequence: CSAYGVWETQYF. CDR3 nucleotides: TGCAGCGCCTACGGAGTCTGGGAGACCCAGTACTTC.

This clonotype was observed at least ten times. The chain combines TRBV9 with TRBJ2-4, with 7 bases identical to TRBD2. The V and J ends lost 0 bases and 9 bases, in that order; junction bases with no gene match: 6. From germline, CDR1 is SGDLS and CDR2 YYNGEE. The CDR3 contains 14 residues. Written as DNA, the CDR3 is TGTGCCAGCAGCGTAGAGGGCGGGGGAGGCATTCAGTACTTC. Its translation is CASSVEGGGGIQYF.

This clonotype was detected many times. The J gene is TRBJ2-7, the V gene TRBV7-6; no definite D call. CDR1 is SGHVS, CDR2 FNYEAQ, per germline. The CDR3 sequence is 13 residues long. Trimming took 2 bases from V and 2 from J, leaving 7 bases between them. In DNA form, the CDR3 reads TGTGCCAGCAGCTTAATGAAACCCTACGAGCAGTACTTC. Protein sequence: CASSLMKPYEQYF.

This clonotype showed up just a few times. A much larger clonotype is one base distant, so this may be a read error. V is TRBV11-2 and J is TRBJ2-1; 8 bases fit TRBD1. CDR1 is SGHAT, CDR2 FQNNGV, per germline. CDR3 size: 15 residues. Written as DNA, the CDR3 is TGTGTCAGCAGCTTATCGACAGGGGTGTACAATGAGCAGTTCTTC. It encodes CVSSLSTGVYNEQFF. Supplemented by reference TRBV11-2 and TRBJ2-1, the full variable domain reads EAGVAQSPRYKIIEKRQSVAFWCNPISGHATLYWYQQILGQGPKLLIQFQNNGVVDDSQLPKDRFSAERLKGVDSTLKIQPAKLEDSAVYLCVSSLSTGVYNEQFFGPGTRLTVL.

This clonotype was counted a few times. The rearrangement uses TRBV12-3 or TRBV12-4 and TRBJ2-1; D possibly corresponds to TRBD1 (5 bases). This CDR3 comprises 15 residues. V was trimmed by 4 bases and J by 0 bases, leaving 10 bases between them. CDR3: CASSSQGSSYNEQFF. In DNA, the CDR3 is TGTGCCAGCAGTTCCCAGGGATCCTCCTACAATGAGCAGTTCTTC.

CDR3 nucleotides: TGTGCCAGCAGCCTTCCACTAGCGAACGAGCAGTACTTC. Amino acid sequence: CASSLPLANEQYF. The V gene is TRBV5-4, the J gene TRBJ2-7, with 7 bases lining up with TRBD2. V lost 4 bases to trimming and J lost 5 bases; unmatched junction nucleotides: 6. The CDR3 is 13 amino acids. Germline V CDR1 and CDR2: SGHNT, YYREEE (reference sequence). Variable domain in full (rest from reference TRBV5-4 and TRBJ2-7): ETGVTQSPTHLIKTRGQQVTLRCSSQSGHNTVSWYQQALGQGPQFIFQYYREEENGRGNFPPRFSGLQFPNYSSELNVNALELDDSALYLCASSLPLANEQYFGPGTRLTVT.

The V gene is TRBV15, the J gene TRBJ2-7, with 11 bases that match TRBD2. Trimming cost V 4 bases and J 3 bases; bases outside gene matches: 2. This CDR3 spans 14 amino acids. The germline CDR1 and CDR2 sequences are LNHNV and YYDKDF (reference sequence). The CDR3 loop reads CATSIGTSGYEQYF. The CDR3 bases are TGTGCCACCAGCATTGGGACTAGCGGCTACGAGCAGTACTTC.

This sequence joins TRBV29-1 and TRBJ1-5; 10 nucleotides align to TRBD1. The germline V gene encodes CDR1 SQVTM and CDR2 ANQGSEA. V lost 6 bases, J lost 3 bases, and 5 bases stayed unmatched. This CDR3 contains 14 residues. Here the CDR3 reads CSVETGGFNQPQHF. The DNA for the CDR3 is TGCAGCGTGGAGACAGGGGGCTTCAATCAGCCCCAGCATTTT.

V gene TRBV29-1 combines with J gene TRBJ1-3; perhaps TRBD1 as D (5 bases). The CDR3 covers 14 residues. V shed 4 bases and J shed 4 bases, with 14 bases lying between them. In germline, CDR1 is SQVTM, CDR2 ANQGSEA. The CDR3 here is CSVGQGLSGNTIYF. CDR3 DNA: TGCAGCGTTGGCCAGGGACTATCCGGAAACACCATATATTTT.

The CDR3 loop is CASSNRADNTEAFF. The CDR3 region has the DNA TGTGCCAGCTCCAATAGGGCAGATAACACTGAAGCTTTCTTT. The rearrangement uses TRBV2 and TRBJ1-1; D unclear. The CDR3 runs to 14 residues. The V gene lost 8 bases and the J gene lost 2 bases, with 15 bases spanning the gap. Germline V gene lookup returns CDR1 SNHLY and CDR2 FYNNEI.

CDR3 in amino acids: CASSLGATSGGYQETQYF. The CDR3 bases are TGTGCCAGCAGCTTAGGGGCGACTAGCGGGGGGTACCAAGAGACCCAGTACTTC. The chain employs TRBV7-2 and TRBJ2-5; 13 bases align to TRBD2. The V segment lost 1 base and the J segment 0 bases; nucleotides outside the gene matches: 5. This CDR3 region has 18 residues. CDR1 SGHTA and CDR2 FQGNSA come from the germline V gene.

There are a few counts of this clonotype. This chain links TRBV7-2 with TRBJ2-2, with no clear D. V was pared by 4 bases and J by 9 bases, with 6 bases between. This CDR3 spans 11 amino acids. Germline CDR1 SGHTA, CDR2 FQGNSA. The CDR3 coding sequence is TGTGCCAGCAGCTCCTCCCGGGAGCTGTTTTTT. Protein sequence: CASSSSRELFF.

This chain uses TRBV29-1 with TRBJ2-7, with 13 positions matching TRBD2. The CDR3 totals 13 residues. J lost 5 bases, V lost 7 bases, and 5 bases had no gene match. The V gene's germline CDR1 is SQVTM and CDR2 ANQGSEA. The CDR3 region is CSGRLAGGDEQYF. In DNA form, the CDR3 reads TGCAGCGGCAGACTAGCGGGGGGAGACGAGCAGTACTTC.

This clonotype showed up many times. The genes are TRBV28 and TRBJ1-6, with 7 bases that match TRBD1. The CDR3 length is 14 residues. The V gene's germline CDR1 is MDHEN and CDR2 SYDVKM. With V trimmed by 5 bases and J by 7 bases, 5 bases remained unmatched. CDR3 DNA sequence: TGTGCCAGCAGTCTCCCGACAGGGAATTCACCCCTCCACTTT. This codes for CASSLPTGNSPLHF. The entire variable domain, with the rest obtained from reference TRBV28 and TRBJ1-6, is as follows: DVKVTQSSRYLVKRTGEKVFLECVQDMDHENMFWYRQDPGLGLRLIYFSYDVKMKEKGDIPEGYSVSREKKERFSLILESASTNQTSMYLCASSLPTGNSPLHFGNGTRLTVT.

This clonotype was detected only a few times. The V call is TRBV10-3, the J call TRBJ1-5, with D unresolved. The germline V gene has CDR1 ENHRY and CDR2 SYGVKD. This CDR3 spans 16 amino acids. The V end lost 0 bases, the J end lost 5 bases, and 14 bases lay between the germline ends. In DNA, the CDR3 is TGTGCCATCAGTGAGTCGAAATCGGGCCAGGATCAGCCCCAGCATTTT. Translated: CAISESKSGQDQPQHF.

The gene calls are TRBV7-6 and TRBJ2-3, with TRBD2 matching over 9 bases. This CDR3 contains 17 residues. Germline CDR1 SGHVS, CDR2 FNYEAQ. V lost 7 bases and J lost 0; bases outside the gene matches: 11. The CDR3 here is CASTVGAGGLSTDTQYF. The CDR3 DNA follows: TGTGCCAGCACCGTAGGAGCGGGGGGCCTTAGCACAGATACGCAGTATTTT.

V and J are TRBV6-5 and TRBJ2-6; unclear D gene. The V end lost 5 bases, the J end lost 1 base, and 6 bases lay between the germline ends. Germline values: CDR1 MNHEY, CDR2 SVGAGI. This CDR3 region has 14 residues. The DNA for the CDR3 is TGTGCCAGCAGTGCGGAATCTGGGGCCAACGTCCTGACTTTC. Translation: CASSAESGANVLTF.

This clonotype was seen repeatedly, ten times or more. The chain combines TRBV6-5 with TRBJ2-5; maybe TRBD2 (6 bases). V was shortened by 0 bases and J by 2 bases, with 16 bases between the two germline ends. Germline V CDR1 and CDR2: MNHEY, SVGAGI. The CDR3 runs 17 residues. The CDR3 bases are TGTGCCAGCAGTTACTCGCCCGTTCCGGGAGTTCAAGAGACCCAGTACTTC. Translation: CASSYSPVPGVQETQYF.

The table lists this clonotype with a few counts. In DNA form, the CDR3 reads TGTGCCAGCAGTTACGGGGCGGAGGGGGCCAACGTCCTGACTTTC. Translation gives CASSYGAEGANVLTF. The chain joins TRBV6-2 or TRBV6-3 to TRBJ2-6; a weak D match, TRBD1 (5 bases). The CDR3 sequence is 15 residues long. The ends were cut back, 2 bases at V and 4 bases at J, with 9 bases in the middle. In germline, CDR1 is MNHEY, CDR2 SVGEGT.